Below, 5 T cell receptor beta chains from the same sample are listed, as sequenced in a study of cytomegalovirus exposure and HLA in healthy donors. PCR primers comprised 60 Vbeta and 13 Jbeta primers. This table comes from immunoSEQ multiplex PCR, and its TCRdb copy is limited to in-frame clones, with some not included. The table includes some 130,000 clones, around 72% detected once. The sequencing sample was made of PBMCs. The receptors stem from a woman aged 35 to 49 in good health and CMV-seronegative.

This clone has more than one count but fewer than ten. The chain couples TRBV5-1 to TRBJ2-7, with 8 bases matching TRBD1. CDR1 is SGHRS, CDR2 YFSETQ, per germline. The CDR3 extends over 16 amino acids. With V trimmed by 2 bases and J by 6 bases, 13 bases remained unmatched. CDR3 residues: CASSFRVQTGGGEQYF. As DNA, the CDR3 is TGCGCCAGCAGCTTCCGAGTGCAAACAGGGGGAGGCGAGCAGTACTTC.

The chain joins TRBV5-6 to TRBJ2-1; D is perhaps TRBD2 (6 bases). The ends were cut back, 1 base at V and 5 bases at J, with 16 bases in the middle. Germline CDR1 reads SGHDT; CDR2 reads YYEEEE. The CDR3 extends over 16 amino acids. The CDR3 spells CASSLRVTSFHNEQFF. CDR3 DNA sequence: TGTGCCAGCAGCTTGAGGGTGACTAGTTTCCACAATGAGCAGTTCTTC.

The chain is built from TRBV6-1 and TRBJ1-2, with 7 bases identical to TRBD1. After removal of 6 bases from V and 2 bases from J, the junction contained 9 bases not matched to a gene. Germline V gene data show CDR1 as MNHNS and CDR2 as SASEGT. This CDR3 is built from 15 residues. CDR3 amino acids: CASSPAGGSNYGYTF. In nucleotides, the CDR3 is TGTGCCAGCAGCCCCGCAGGGGGATCAAACTATGGCTACACCTTC.

The chain joins TRBV19 to TRBJ1-3, with D unclear. Germline V gene data show CDR1 as LNHDA and CDR2 as SQIVND (reference sequence). V lost 5 bases, J lost 4 bases, and 9 bases lay in between. This CDR3 has 13 amino acids. CDR3: CASSDLTGNTIYF. In DNA form, the CDR3 reads TGTGCCAGTAGTGACTTGACCGGAAACACCATATATTTT.

CDR3 in DNA: TGTGCCACCAGCAGAGATCATGGGTCGTTCGGGGTGGGCTACACCTTC. Residues: CATSRDHGSFGVGYTF. The rearrangement links TRBV15 to TRBJ1-2; D remains unclear. This CDR3 region has 16 residues. V was cut by 0 bases and J by 8 bases, with 19 bases left in between. From germline, CDR1 is LNHNV and CDR2 YYDKDF (reference sequence).